A single sample gave rise to the 9 T cell receptor beta chains below, sequenced in a study of tumor-infiltrating lymphocytes in primary liver carcinoma. Co-extraction yielded RNA and DNA from about 20-30 mg of unsorted bulk tissue. With around 450 ng total RNA as template and a constant-region primer, TCR beta cDNA was made. The TCR beta library was amplified through three nested multiplex PCR rounds in a modified ARM-PCR procedure. Rounds one and two of PCR, each of 9 to 11 cycles, were primed with TRBV1-TRBV30 forward primers and a C-beta reverse primer. TCRdb redid the calling of the multiplex PCR reads with MiXCR, one entry per CDR3 protein. Among 55,000 to 70,000 distinct CDR3 sequences listed, 71% were seen once. The sample was liver tumor tissue from sampling region 2. Subset defined: tumor region T2, inferior pole. The receptors derive from a man aged 35 to 55 with primary liver carcinoma and hepatitis B virus infection.

Notes on this clonotype: A junction boundary mismatches the germline segment, possibly from a read error. The V and J genes are TRBV6-6 and TRBJ2-2; the match to TRBD2 covers 13 bases. The CDR3 has 20 residues. The germline gives CDR1 MNHNY, CDR2 SVGAGI (reference sequence). The CDR3 DNA sequence: TGTGCCAGCAGTCCGCTCGTGGGACTAGCGGGGCCAGCGAACACGGGGGAACTGTTTTTT. Amino acid sequence: CASSPLVGLAGPANTGELFF.

As to this clonotype: This CDR3 is missing its conserved last phenylalanine or tryptophan, likely due to a read error. The J gene is TRBJ1-1, the V gene TRBV12-5; D perhaps matches TRBD1 (5 bases). Germline V lookup: CDR1 LGHNT, CDR2 FRNRAP. Trimming shortened V by 4 bases and J by 10 bases, and 13 bases separated the two germline ends. The CDR3 runs to 12 residues. CDR3 DNA: TGTGCTAGTGGTTCGGGTCAGGGCCGAGCTTTCATT. Protein sequence: CASGSGQGRAFI.

This clonotype has just a few counts. V gene TRBV6-2 or TRBV6-3 combines with J gene TRBJ1-4, with D unresolved. V lost 8 bases to trimming and J lost 0 bases, with 19 bases between them. The CDR3 is 17 amino acids. Germline V gene sequence: CDR1 MNHEY, CDR2 SVGEGT. The CDR3 DNA sequence: TGTGCCAGCCGCTACTCCGACCCCGGGGCAACTAATGAAAAACTGTTTTTT. It translates to CASRYSDPGATNEKLFF.

This clonotype has ten or more counts. Written as DNA, the CDR3 is TGTGCCAGCAGCCCGGGACTAGCGGGAGTGTACGAGCAGTACTTC. Amino acid sequence: CASSPGLAGVYEQYF. The rearrangement joins TRBV5-6 to TRBJ2-7; 14 bases are a match to TRBD2. The germline gives CDR1 SGHDT, CDR2 YYEEEE. J lost 4 bases, V lost 4 bases, and 4 bases had no gene match. The CDR3 length is 15 residues.

This clonotype has more than one count but fewer than ten. At one boundary the junction diverges from the germline segment, which might be a read error. CDR3 protein: CASSLVRLAVTETQYF. For the CDR3, the DNA is TGTGCCAGCAGCTTAGTGCGACTAGCGGTGACAGAAACGCAGTATTTT. This chain uses TRBV11-2 with TRBJ2-3; 9 nucleotides match TRBD2. The CDR3 extends over 16 amino acids. Per germline, CDR1 SGHAT and CDR2 FQNNGV.

In the case of this clonotype: The junction departs from the called germline gene at one end, perhaps through a read error. CDR3 amino acids: CTSSFIQGPILNEQYF. DNA of the CDR3: TGCACCAGCAGCTTCATACAGGGGCCCATACTTAACGAGCAGTACTTC. The rearrangement joins TRBV11-2 to TRBJ2-7, with 7 bases matching TRBD1. Germline CDR1 SGHAT, CDR2 FQNNGV. This CDR3 contains 16 residues.

With respect to this clonotype: The junction differs from germline at one of its ends, possibly a read error. This chain connects TRBV11-2 to TRBJ1-1; 7 nucleotides line up with TRBD1. CDR3 length: 16 amino acids. CDR1 and CDR2 from the germline V gene are SGHAT and FQNNGV. The chain's CDR3 is CANRPSRGLVNTEASF. CDR3 DNA sequence: TGTGCCAACAGGCCATCCAGGGGGTTGGTGAACACTGAAGCTTCCTTT.

The sample holds a few counts of this clonotype. The genes are TRBV12-3 or TRBV12-4 and TRBJ2-1, with TRBD2 as a possible D gene (5 bases). The length of the CDR3 is 15 residues. Trimming stripped 1 base from V and 9 bases from J, with 16 bases between. CDR3 in DNA: TGTGCCAGCAGTTTAGTCGGGGATATCTATTCTGAGCAGTTCTTC. It is translated as CASSLVGDIYSEQFF.

A remark on this clonotype: A clone one base away is much larger, so this may be a read error. The missing conserved phenylalanine or tryptophan at the end of this CDR3 makes a read error likely. This rearrangement joins TRBV28 to TRBJ1-6, with TRBD1 as a possible D gene (5 bases). The CDR3 covers 14 residues. V gave up 2 bases and J gave up 6 bases, with 8 bases separating them. Germline CDR1 and CDR2: MDHEN and SYDVKM. This chain's CDR3 is CASSLGGINSPLHS. The CDR3 DNA is TGTGCCAGCAGTTTAGGGGGGATTAATTCACCCCTCCACTCT.